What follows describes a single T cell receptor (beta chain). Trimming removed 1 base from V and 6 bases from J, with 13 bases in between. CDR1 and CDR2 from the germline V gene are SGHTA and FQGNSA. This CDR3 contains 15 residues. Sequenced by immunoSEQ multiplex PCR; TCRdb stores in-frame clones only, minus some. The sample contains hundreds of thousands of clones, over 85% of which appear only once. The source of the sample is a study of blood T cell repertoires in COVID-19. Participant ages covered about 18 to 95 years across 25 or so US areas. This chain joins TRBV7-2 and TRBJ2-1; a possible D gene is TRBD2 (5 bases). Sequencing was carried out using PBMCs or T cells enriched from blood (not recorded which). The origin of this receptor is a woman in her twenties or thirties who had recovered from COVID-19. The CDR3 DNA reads TGTGCCAGCAGCTTAGTATCGCGAGGGATCAATGAGCAGTTCTTC. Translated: CASSLVSRGINEQFF.